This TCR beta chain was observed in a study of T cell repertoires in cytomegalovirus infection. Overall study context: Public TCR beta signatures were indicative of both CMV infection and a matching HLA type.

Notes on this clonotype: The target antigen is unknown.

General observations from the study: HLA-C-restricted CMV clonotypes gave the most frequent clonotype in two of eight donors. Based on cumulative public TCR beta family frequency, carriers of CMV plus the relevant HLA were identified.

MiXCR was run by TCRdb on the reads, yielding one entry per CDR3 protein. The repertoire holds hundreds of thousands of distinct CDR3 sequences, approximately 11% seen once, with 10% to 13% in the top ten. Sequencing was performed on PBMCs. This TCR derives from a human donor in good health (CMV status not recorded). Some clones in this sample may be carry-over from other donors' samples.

DNA for the CDR3: TGTGCCTGGACTCAGCGGGGAGACAATGAGCAGTTCTTC. Its translation is CAWTQRGDNEQFF. The gene calls are TRBV30 and TRBJ2-1; TRBD2 matches 7 bases. V was clipped by 4 bases and J by 5 bases; unmatched bases: 5. CDR1 is GTSNPN and CDR2 is SVGIG in the germline V gene (reference sequence). The CDR3 is 13 residues long.